Listed here are 30 T cell receptor beta chains from one sample, sequenced in a study of blood T cell repertoires in COVID-19. Measured with immunoSEQ multiplex PCR; TCRdb has only the in-frame clones, and not every one. In the table there are 70,000 or so clones, approximately 89% of which are singletons. Sequencing was done on a sample of peripheral blood. The receptors originated from a human donor in a cohort sampled during active COVID-19.

The chain recombines TRBV6-5 with TRBJ2-7; D call uncertain. V gave up 3 bases and J gave up 6 bases, with 18 bases separating them. CDR1 MNHEY and CDR2 SVGAGI come from the germline V gene. CDR3 length: 15 residues. The CDR3 reads CASSYNALRHSEQYF. The DNA for the CDR3 is TGTGCCAGCAGTTATAACGCCCTAAGGCACAGCGAGCAGTACTTC.

The chain couples TRBV5-1 to TRBJ1-5, with TRBD1 matching 8 bases. This CDR3 has 16 residues. Germline CDR1 SGHRS, CDR2 YFSETQ. V lost 4 bases to trimming and J lost 3 bases; unmatched junction nucleotides: 9. The CDR3 DNA is TGCGCCAGCAGCGTACAACCAGGGGGCGACAATCAGCCCCAGCATTTT. Translation gives CASSVQPGGDNQPQHF.

The chain combines TRBV6-2 or TRBV6-3 with TRBJ2-7, with D uncertain. The CDR3 has 12 residues. Germline V CDR1 and CDR2: MNHEY, SVGEGT. V dropped 0 bases and J dropped 4 bases, with 4 bases sitting between them. The CDR3 here is CASSYSPYEQYF. The DNA of the CDR3 is TGTGCCAGCAGTTACTCTCCGTACGAGCAGTACTTC.

This chain connects TRBV5-1 to TRBJ1-2; D uncertain. The germline CDR1 and CDR2 sequences are SGHRS and YFSETQ. Trimming took 4 bases from V and 3 from J, leaving 16 bases between them. The CDR3 is 15 amino acids. CDR3 coding DNA: TGCGCCAGCAGCGTGGAAATACAGAGCTACTATGGCTACACCTTC. Its translation: CASSVEIQSYYGYTF.

The genes are TRBV3-1 (or the pseudogene TRBV3-2) and TRBJ2-3, with TRBD2 identical over 10 bases. CDR1 is LGHDT, CDR2 YNNKEL, per germline (reference sequence). The CDR3 length is 17 residues. V trimming: 4 bases; J trimming: 4 bases; junction bases outside the gene matches: 11. In DNA form, the CDR3 reads TGTGCCAGCAGCCTCCGTGGTAGCGGGGGGCCCCCAGATACGCAGTATTTT. Its translation is CASSLRGSGGPPDTQYF.

The chain couples TRBV2 to TRBJ1-5; D is uncertain. This CDR3 region has 16 residues. The germline V and J ends were trimmed by 6 bases and 3 bases, with 18 bases remaining between them. Germline CDR1 is SNHLY and CDR2 is FYNNEI. DNA for the CDR3: TGTGCCAGCAGCCTTGCCCCAGGCCAGAACAATCAGCCCCAGCATTTT. It specifies CASSLAPGQNNQPQHF.

CDR3 DNA sequence: TGTGCCAGCAGCGTAGGGACTCGGCTTTCAGGGGACCAGTACTTC. Translation gives CASSVGTRLSGDQYF. This sequence joins TRBV9 and TRBJ2-5; possibly TRBD1 for D (6 bases). V lost 0 bases and J lost 10, with 19 bases in between. Per the germline V gene, CDR1 is SGDLS and CDR2 is YYNGEE. This CDR3 comprises 15 residues. The full variable domain, its missing parts supplied by reference TRBV9 and TRBJ2-5, is DSGVTQTPKHLITATGQRVTLRCSPRSGDLSVYWYQQSLDQGLQFLIQYYNGEERAKGNILERFSAQQFPDLHSELNLSSLELGDSALYFCASSVGTRLSGDQYFGPGTRLLVL.

A single count supports this clone. This chain uses TRBV2 with TRBJ1-3; 11 bases line up with TRBD1. In germline, CDR1 is SNHLY, CDR2 FYNNEI. V lost 5 bases, J lost 8 bases, and 8 bases stayed unmatched. The CDR3 is 15 residues long. CDR3 nucleotides: TGTGCCAGCAGTCCCGGACAGGGGGCGAGGGACACCATATATTTT. It encodes CASSPGQGARDTIYF.

CDR3 residues: CASRQDTARETQYF. CDR3 bases: TGTGCCAGCAGGCAGGACACTGCCCGAGAGACCCAGTACTTC. The chain employs TRBV6-5 and TRBJ2-5; possibly TRBD1 for D (5 bases). V was shortened by 6 bases and J by 4 bases, with 15 bases between the two germline ends. This CDR3 has 14 residues. Looked up from germline, CDR1 is MNHEY and CDR2 is SVGAGI.

This chain joins TRBV11-2 and TRBJ1-3, with D tentatively TRBD1 (6 bases). Germline CDR1 reads SGHAT; CDR2 reads FQNNGV. Trimming took off 5 bases at V and 0 bases at J, with 14 bases between the two ends. This CDR3 has 16 residues. The CDR3 coding sequence is TGTGCCAGCAGCGTCGGGACACCTTTCTCTGGAAACACCATATATTTT. It yields the protein CASSVGTPFSGNTIYF.

The chain recombines TRBV6-2 or TRBV6-3 with TRBJ1-6; a weak D match, TRBD1 (5 bases). Between the trimmed V and J ends, which lost 4 bases and 4 bases, there was a span of 8 bases. The CDR3 contains 14 residues. Germline CDR1 MNHEY, CDR2 SVGEGT. This CDR3 reads CASSSTDYNSPLHF. CDR3 bases: TGTGCCAGCAGTTCGACAGATTATAATTCACCCCTCCACTTT.

The V call is TRBV19, the J call TRBJ1-2; perhaps TRBD1 as D (6 bases). Trimming took off 3 bases at V and 2 bases at J, with 13 bases between the two ends. Germline V gives CDR1 LNHDA, CDR2 SQIVND (reference sequence). The CDR3 consists of 15 residues. CDR3 DNA: TGTGCCAGTAGTATCTCTCCAGGGGCCAACTATGGCTACACCTTC. Protein: CASSISPGANYGYTF.

The gene calls are TRBV9 and TRBJ1-1; no clear D. Germline V CDR1 and CDR2: SGDLS, YYNGEE. The CDR3 covers 16 residues. V was pared by 1 base and J by 8 bases, with 21 bases between. Here the CDR3 reads CASSVSDGPYIAEAFF. The CDR3 DNA sequence: TGTGCCAGCAGCGTATCGGACGGACCCTATATAGCGGAAGCTTTCTTT. The full variable domain, its missing parts supplied by reference TRBV9 and TRBJ1-1, is DSGVTQTPKHLITATGQRVTLRCSPRSGDLSVYWYQQSLDQGLQFLIQYYNGEERAKGNILERFSAQQFPDLHSELNLSSLELGDSALYFCASSVSDGPYIAEAFFGQGTRLTVV.

The genes are TRBV6-5 and TRBJ1-1, with D possibly being TRBD1 (6 bases). The CDR3 length is 13 residues. The V gene lost 7 bases and the J gene lost 0 bases, with 9 bases spanning the gap. Germline V gene data show CDR1 as MNHEY and CDR2 as SVGAGI. This CDR3 reads CASTRTVNTEAFF. CDR3 sequence (DNA): TGTGCCAGCACCCGGACAGTGAACACTGAAGCTTTCTTT.

The rearrangement joins TRBV11-2 to TRBJ2-6; D may be TRBD2 (7 bases). The CDR3 is made up of 19 amino acids. CDR1 and CDR2 from the germline V gene are SGHAT and FQNNGV. Trimming shortened V by 7 bases and J by 2 bases, and 24 bases separated the two germline ends. CDR3 sequence: CASTIGGVRGVPGANVLTF. CDR3 coding DNA: TGTGCCAGCACCATAGGGGGGGTCAGGGGAGTCCCTGGGGCCAACGTCCTGACTTTC.

V gene TRBV11-2 combines with J gene TRBJ1-3; D remains unclear. Germline assignment: CDR1 SGHAT and CDR2 FQNNGV. This CDR3 is built from 16 residues. V lost 2 bases to trimming and J lost 0 bases, with 11 bases between them. The CDR3, as DNA: TGTGCCAGCAGCTTACGGTGGGCGAGCTCTGGAAACACCATATATTTT. Protein product: CASSLRWASSGNTIYF.

The chain uses TRBV30 and TRBJ2-7; D is possibly TRBD2 (6 bases). Trimming took off 3 bases at V and 0 bases at J, with 12 bases between the two ends. Germline V CDR1 and CDR2: GTSNPN, SVGIG (reference sequence). The CDR3 covers 14 residues. Here the CDR3 reads CAWSGGLISYEQYF. In DNA form, the CDR3 reads TGTGCCTGGAGCGGGGGACTCATCTCCTACGAGCAGTACTTC. The full variable domain, with the rest looked up from reference TRBV30 and TRBJ2-7, is SQTIHQWPATLVQPVGSPLSLECTVEGTSNPNLYWYRQAAGRGLQLLFYSVGIGQISSEVPQNLSASRPQDRQFILSSKKLLLSDSGFYLCAWSGGLISYEQYFGPGTRLTVT.

This clone was recorded only once. This chain joins TRBV27 and TRBJ2-7; 16 bases are a match to TRBD2. Trimming cost V 4 bases and J 2 bases; bases outside gene matches: 8. The CDR3 is 18 residues long. The V gene's germline CDR1 is MNHEY and CDR2 SMNVEV (reference sequence). DNA of the CDR3: TGTGCCAGCAGTTCCGGGACTAGCGGGGGGGGACTCCCCTACGAGCAGTACTTC. This encodes CASSSGTSGGGLPYEQYF.

The V gene is TRBV28, the J gene TRBJ2-7, with D maybe TRBD2 (5 bases). CDR1 and CDR2 (germline): MDHEN, SYDVKM. The V end was cut by 5 bases, the J end by 3 bases, with 20 bases between. CDR3 length: 16 residues. This CDR3 reads CASSLTPDWVFYEQYF. The CDR3 nucleotides are TGTGCCAGCAGTCTAACCCCGGACTGGGTATTCTACGAGCAGTACTTC.

J is TRBJ2-1 and V is TRBV6-6; 10 bases fit TRBD1. This CDR3 region has 16 residues. CDR1 is MNHNY, CDR2 SVGAGI, per germline (reference sequence). V lost 2 bases, J lost 6 bases, and 7 bases stayed unmatched. The CDR3 here is CASSYPGTGVGNEQFF. Here the CDR3 DNA reads TGTGCCAGCAGTTACCCCGGGACAGGGGTTGGCAATGAGCAGTTCTTC.

The chain recombines TRBV30 with TRBJ2-5, with TRBD2 matching over 10 bases. After removal of 3 bases from V and 3 bases from J, the junction contained 7 bases not matched to a gene. Germline loops: CDR1 GTSNPN, CDR2 SVGIG (reference sequence). The CDR3 sequence is 15 residues long. As DNA, the CDR3 is TGTGCCTGGAGGCCCGGGACTAGCGTGGAAGAGACCCAGTACTTC. This codes for CAWRPGTSVEETQYF. The whole variable domain, filled in from reference TRBV30 and TRBJ2-5, reads SQTIHQWPATLVQPVGSPLSLECTVEGTSNPNLYWYRQAAGRGLQLLFYSVGIGQISSEVPQNLSASRPQDRQFILSSKKLLLSDSGFYLCAWRPGTSVEETQYFGPGTRLLVL.

The chain carries TRBV11-3 and TRBJ2-1, with TRBD2 matching over 7 bases. Unmatched junction bases numbered 7, after V lost 4 bases and J lost 10 bases. Germline-derived CDR1 and CDR2 are SGHNT and YENEEA. CDR3 length: 13 residues. The CDR3 here is CASSSRGVREQFF. CDR3 nucleotides: TGTGCCAGCAGCTCCCGGGGGGTCAGGGAGCAGTTCTTC.

This chain links TRBV29-1 with TRBJ1-2; D perhaps matches TRBD1 (5 bases). Germline V gene lookup returns CDR1 SQVTM and CDR2 ANQGSEA. V lost 2 bases, J lost 8 bases, and 9 bases lay in between. This CDR3 has 11 residues. CDR3 loop: CSVERGIGYTF. As DNA, the CDR3 is TGCAGCGTTGAACGGGGGATAGGCTACACCTTC.

V usage is TRBV4-3 and J usage is TRBJ2-7; 9 bases align to TRBD2. Germline loops: CDR1 LGHNA, CDR2 YSLEER. With 1 base clipped from V and 2 bases from J, the junction kept 6 bases outside the gene matches. This CDR3 has 16 amino acids. Here the CDR3 DNA reads TGCGCCAGCAGCCAAGGCGGAGCGGGGGGAACCTACGAGCAGTACTTC. It encodes CASSQGGAGGTYEQYF.

This chain uses TRBV9 with TRBJ1-1, with D unresolved. CDR3 size: 11 residues. Per germline, CDR1 SGDLS and CDR2 YYNGEE. V shed 3 bases and J shed 13 bases, with 13 bases lying between them. CDR3 sequence (DNA): TGTGCCAGCAGCGGGTCCGGGAGCCTTTTCTTT. Protein: CASSGSGSLFF.

The chain couples TRBV24-1 to TRBJ2-7; TRBD1 matches at 11 bases. The junction had 6 bases not matched to a gene; V was cut back by 5 bases and J by 4 bases. Germline V CDR1 and CDR2: KGHDR, SFDVKD. CDR3 length: 15 residues. Here the CDR3 DNA reads TGTGCCACCAGTGGCCCCGGGACAGGGGGTTACGAGCAGTACTTC. Residues: CATSGPGTGGYEQYF.

This clone was counted a single time. The chain links TRBV7-2 to TRBJ1-1; weak D call: TRBD1 (5 bases). Germline CDR1 and CDR2: SGHTA and FQGNSA. V was clipped by 5 bases and J by 0 bases, with 13 bases between them. This CDR3 region has 15 residues. Here the CDR3 DNA reads TGTGCCAGCAGCATAAGACAGCCCATGAACACTGAAGCTTTCTTT. This sequence encodes CASSIRQPMNTEAFF.

CDR3 in amino acids: CATGELTGAYEQYF. DNA for the CDR3: TGTGCCACCGGGGAATTGACGGGGGCCTACGAGCAGTACTTC. The gene calls are TRBV15 and TRBJ2-7; D possibly corresponds to TRBD2 (6 bases). Germline lookup yields CDR1 LNHNV and CDR2 YYDKDF (reference sequence). Trimming removed 8 bases from V and 2 bases from J, with 16 bases in between. The CDR3 is 14 residues long.

This chain links TRBV4-1 with TRBJ2-5; 8 bases fit TRBD1. The ends lost 0 bases at V and 5 bases at J; junction bases unmatched: 17. Germline loops: CDR1 MGHRA, CDR2 YSYEKL. The CDR3 totals 19 residues. The CDR3 reads CASSQDRAGGVEGDETQYF. The CDR3 DNA sequence: TGCGCCAGCAGCCAAGATAGGGCAGGGGGCGTAGAAGGTGACGAGACCCAGTACTTC.

The chain links TRBV11-2 to TRBJ1-3; D call uncertain. Trimming pared 0 bases from V and 4 bases from J, leaving 13 bases between. The CDR3 runs 16 residues. In germline, CDR1 is SGHAT, CDR2 FQNNGV. This CDR3 is CASSLDVRGTGNTIYF. In nucleotides, the CDR3 is TGTGCCAGCAGCTTAGATGTACGGGGTACGGGAAACACCATATATTTT.